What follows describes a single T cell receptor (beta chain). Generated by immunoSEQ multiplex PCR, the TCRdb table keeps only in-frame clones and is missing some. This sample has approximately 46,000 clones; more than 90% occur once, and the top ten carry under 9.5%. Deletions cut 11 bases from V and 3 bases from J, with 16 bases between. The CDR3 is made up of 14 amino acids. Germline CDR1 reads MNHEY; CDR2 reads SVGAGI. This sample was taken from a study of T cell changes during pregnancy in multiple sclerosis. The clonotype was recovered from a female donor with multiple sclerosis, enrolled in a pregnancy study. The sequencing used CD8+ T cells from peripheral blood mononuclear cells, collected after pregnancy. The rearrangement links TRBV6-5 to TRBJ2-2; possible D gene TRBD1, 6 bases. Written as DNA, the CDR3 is TGTGCCCGACCGACGACAGGCCACACCGGGGAGCTGTTTTTT. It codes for CARPTTGHTGELFF.